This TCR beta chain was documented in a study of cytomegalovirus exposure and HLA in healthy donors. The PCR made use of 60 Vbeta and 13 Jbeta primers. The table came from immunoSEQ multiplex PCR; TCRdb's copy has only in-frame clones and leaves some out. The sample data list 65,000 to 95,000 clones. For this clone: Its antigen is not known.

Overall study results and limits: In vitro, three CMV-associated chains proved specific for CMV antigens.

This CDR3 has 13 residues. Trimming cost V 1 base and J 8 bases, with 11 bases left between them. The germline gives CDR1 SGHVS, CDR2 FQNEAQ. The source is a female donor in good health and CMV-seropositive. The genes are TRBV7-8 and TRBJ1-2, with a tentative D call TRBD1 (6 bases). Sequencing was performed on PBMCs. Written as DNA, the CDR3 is TGTGCCAGCAGCTTAGGGGACATCGTGGGCTACACCTTC. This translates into CASSLGDIVGYTF. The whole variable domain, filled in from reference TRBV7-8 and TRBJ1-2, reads GAGVSQSPRYKVAKRGQDVALRCDPISGHVSLFWYQQALGQGPEFLTYFQNEAQLDKSGLPSDRFFAERPEGSVSTLKIQRTQQEDSAVYLCASSLGDIVGYTFGSGTRLTVV.